This T cell receptor beta chain was recorded in a study of blood T cell repertoires in COVID-19. On the study more broadly: COVID-19 samples from acute and convalescent phases originated in the United States, Italy and Spain. In each case, the material was cDNA or gDNA derived from T cells, B-cell-depleted T cells, or PBMCs.

In the study's own analysis: Estimates of nucleated cell counts were drawn from the amplification of reference gene primers. The repertoire was sequenced with immunoSEQ multiplex PCR; TCRdb's copy has only in-frame clones and lacks some. Clonal size and the V and J genes are those of that table, whereas D and trimming came from the DNA. In the table there are roughly 220,000 clones, about 80% of which are singletons. The CDR3 sequence is 14 residues long. V gave up 0 bases and J gave up 5 bases, with 8 bases separating them. Germline lookup yields CDR1 LGHNA and CDR2 YNFKEQ. The chain has TRBV4-2 and TRBJ2-1; weak D call: TRBD1 (5 bases). The source is a woman between 55 and 75 years old with acute or convalescent COVID-19. Source material: peripheral blood. CDR3 bases: TGTGCCAGCAGCCAAGATCGCAGGGACAATGAGCAGTTCTTC. Its protein product is CASSQDRRDNEQFF.